These T cell receptor beta chains were read from a single sample in a study of blood T cell repertoires in COVID-19. The repertoire was sequenced with immunoSEQ multiplex PCR; TCRdb's copy has only in-frame clones and lacks some. Among some 250,000 clones, 80% to 85% were seen once, and the ten largest hold roughly 2.9%. Sequenced material: peripheral blood. These receptors were obtained from a woman aged 60 to 75 with active or convalescent COVID-19. Each CDR3 is given without its conserved first and last residue.

v_call	cdr3_aa
TRBV19	ASSARQGTYGYT
TRBV2	ASRRVATGELF
TRBV27	ASSLSKGQGAYEQY
TRBV27	ASSLRRGSPLH
TRBV28	ASSLGQGAGELF
TRBV19	ASSIEFSPLSFPSSYNEQF
TRBV25-1	ASRRGGGTEAF
TRBV10-3	AISESTGPGELF
TRBV7-2	ASSLAGASPLH
TRBV11-2	ASSYRQGSTEAF
TRBV7-2	ASSLVASGGGDTQY
TRBV19	ASSRRGSYEQY
TRBV3-1/TRBV3-2	ASSQVPPQKLF
TRBV19	ASSIVGTSYNEQF
TRBV7-3	ASSPSAGMQY
TRBV27	AAKDRGRSPLH
TRBV2	ASREGRINSPLH
TRBV15	ATNSQGFQETQY
TRBV3-1/TRBV3-2	ASSQGDSGGSRETQY
TRBV5-4	ASSLISGGTRDTQY
TRBV5-6	ASSWGGQGAYGYT
TRBV7-2	AGGTSGVEKTQY
TRBV27	ASSFAPGEQY
TRBV6-5	ASSYSRQANSPLH
TRBV5-1	ASSLSPGSSYGYT
TRBV6-6	ASTPGTSASYGYT
TRBV9	ASSVERGIGAEQY
TRBV9	ASSVAPTGREKLF
TRBV19	ASSREYNSPLH
TRBV3-1/TRBV3-2	ASSQDTGVRSGETQY
TRBV5-1	ASSLVPGLNTEAF